This T cell receptor beta chain was recorded in a study of control samples from healthy donors and cancer patients. Trimming stripped 1 base from V and 8 bases from J, with 11 bases between. The CDR3 is 13 residues long. Germline V gene lookup returns CDR1 SGHTA and CDR2 FQGNSA. TCRdb's copy holds only in-frame clones and misses some; the assay was immunoSEQ multiplex PCR. The table shows some 39,000 clones, with over 70% occurring only once. The sample taken for sequencing was PBMCs. This chain connects TRBV7-2 to TRBJ1-1; no reliable D call. This sequence originates from a woman aged 55-70 years with lung cancer. The CDR3 DNA sequence: TGTGCCAGCAGCTTAGGGACCACCCAGGAAGCTTTCTTT. It yields the protein CASSLGTTQEAFF.